These 13 T cell receptor beta chains were sequenced from one sample in a study of shared clonotypes between healthy human individuals (dated by TCRdb to the early 2020s). Library prep was done by the immunoSEQ multiplex PCR assay. Here the immuneACCESS table is served through TCRdb, limited to in-frame sequences with V and J called. Missing clones are a known gap in these copies; in checked studies unresolved V genes cover under half, and the rest lacks a known reason. Counted in this sample were about 870,000 clones; 80% to 95% of them appeared once. The ten most abundant clones make up about 25% of the sample. CD8 naive samples were obtained by positive selection for CCR7 among CD45RO-negative cells, yielding a CD45RA+CCR7+ population from which TemRA cells were excluded. The sequenced sample consisted of naive CD8+ T cells sorted from blood. Read against the paper, the sample's cell subset or site label means: CD45RA+CCR7+. The receptors come from a man aged 25 to 40 in good health.

The rearrangement joins TRBV7-3 to TRBJ2-1, with TRBD2 identical over 9 bases. V shed 3 bases and J 6 bases; nucleotides not matched to a gene: 3. There are 14 residues in the CDR3. Germline-derived CDR1 and CDR2 are SGHTA and FQGTGA. CDR3 DNA: TGTGCCAGCAGCTTTTTTAGCGGGAGCAATGAGCAGTTCTTC. It yields the protein CASSFFSGSNEQFF. Using reference TRBV7-3 and TRBJ2-1 for the parts outside the CDR3, the full variable domain is GAGVSQTPSNKVTEKGKYVELRCDPISGHTALYWYRQSLGQGPEFLIYFQGTGAADDSGLPNDRFFAVRPEGSVSTLKIQRTERGDSAVYLCASSFFSGSNEQFFGPGTRLTVL.

The chain has TRBV6-5 and TRBJ1-5; the match to TRBD1 covers 8 bases. CDR3 length equals 15 residues. V was pared by 6 bases and J by 6 bases, with 10 bases of the junction left unmatched. Germline CDR1 is MNHEY and CDR2 is SVGAGI. The CDR3 spells CASRPDRGLSQPQHF. Here the CDR3 DNA reads TGTGCCAGCAGACCAGACAGGGGCCTCAGTCAGCCCCAGCATTTT.

The chain combines TRBV11-2 with TRBJ2-7; D perhaps matches TRBD1 (5 bases). CDR3 length: 13 residues. CDR1 and CDR2 (germline): SGHAT, FQNNGV. Trimming shortened V by 3 bases and J by 2 bases, and 8 bases separated the two germline ends. The CDR3 loop is CASSFRVTYEQYF. In nucleotides, the CDR3 is TGTGCCAGCAGCTTCAGGGTGACCTACGAGCAGTACTTC.

This chain connects TRBV7-6 to TRBJ2-5, with 9 bases aligning to TRBD1. From germline, CDR1 is SGHVS and CDR2 FNYEAQ. This CDR3 has 14 residues. The V and J ends lost 3 bases and 4 bases, in that order; junction bases with no gene match: 3. CDR3 sequence: CASSFRQGGETQYF. The DNA for the CDR3 is TGTGCCAGCAGCTTTAGACAGGGGGGAGAGACCCAGTACTTC.

This chain links TRBV18 with TRBJ2-1, with unresolved D. The CDR3 runs to 14 residues. V dropped 5 bases and J dropped 7 bases, with 15 bases sitting between them. The V gene's germline CDR1 is KGHSH and CDR2 LQKENI. CDR3 sequence: CASSTSLYINEQFF. Here the CDR3 DNA reads TGTGCCAGCTCAACCTCCCTGTATATTAATGAGCAGTTCTTC.

The V gene is TRBV2, the J gene TRBJ2-7; 8 bases fit TRBD2. The junction had 9 bases not matched to a gene; V was cut back by 6 bases and J by 2 bases. This CDR3 is built from 15 residues. The germline gives CDR1 SNHLY, CDR2 FYNNEI. This chain's CDR3 is CASRATSGLTYEQYF. In DNA form, the CDR3 reads TGTGCCAGCAGGGCCACTAGCGGTCTAACCTACGAGCAGTACTTC.

The chain joins TRBV11-2 to TRBJ2-7; 8 bases line up with TRBD1. The CDR3 sequence is 15 residues long. Trimming at V came to 5 bases and at J to 4 bases, leaving 10 bases not matched to a gene. Germline values: CDR1 SGHAT, CDR2 FQNNGV. The CDR3 reads CASSQGQGNSYEQYF. CDR3 bases: TGTGCCAGCAGCCAAGGACAGGGAAACTCATACGAGCAGTACTTC.

The gene calls are TRBV11-2 and TRBJ2-2; no firm D call. Germline loops: CDR1 SGHAT, CDR2 FQNNGV. With 2 bases removed from V and 5 bases from J, the gap between germline ends came to 18 bases. CDR3 size: 17 residues. The CDR3 bases are TGTGCCAGCAGCTTAAAGGCCGGGCGAGGTCTTACCGGGGAGCTGTTTTTT. This gives the protein CASSLKAGRGLTGELFF.

The CDR3 here is CASKPDSQETQYF. The CDR3 nucleotides read TGCGCCAGCAAGCCCGACAGTCAAGAGACCCAGTACTTC. The chain carries TRBV10-1 and TRBJ2-5; a weak D match, TRBD1 (5 bases). Per germline, CDR1 WNHNN and CDR2 SYGVQD (reference sequence). V lost 7 bases and J 2 bases, leaving 11 bases between the germline ends. The CDR3 runs to 13 residues.

This chain links TRBV10-3 with TRBJ2-3; TRBD2 aligns across 14 bases. Germline V gives CDR1 ENHRY, CDR2 SYGVKD. Trimming at V came to 6 bases and at J to 5 bases, leaving 7 bases not matched to a gene. This CDR3 region has 16 residues. CDR3 nucleotide sequence: TGTGCCATCAGGGGGGGACTAGCGGGAGCTTTAGATACGCAGTATTTT. It is translated as CAIRGGLAGALDTQYF.

The chain carries TRBV6-5 and TRBJ1-5, with D hard to call. Per the germline V gene, CDR1 is MNHEY and CDR2 is SVGAGI. The CDR3 is 14 residues long. Trimming pared 6 bases from V and 4 bases from J, leaving 13 bases between. The chain's CDR3 is CASSDRTRNQPQHF. The DNA of the CDR3 is TGTGCCAGCAGCGACCGGACCCGTAATCAGCCCCAGCATTTT.

This clone was recorded once. The gene calls are TRBV20-1 and TRBJ2-7, with D unresolved. V was shortened by 2 bases and J by 1 base, with 3 bases between the two germline ends. Germline assignment: CDR1 DFQATT and CDR2 SNEGSKA (reference sequence). The CDR3 is 11 residues long. The CDR3 DNA reads as TGCAGTGCTAGAAGGTCCTACGAGCAGTACTTC. This gives the protein CSARRSYEQYF.

This sequence joins TRBV5-1 and TRBJ1-1; perhaps TRBD1 as D (5 bases). Germline-derived CDR1 and CDR2 are SGHRS and YFSETQ. Trimming removed 2 bases from V and 3 bases from J, with 11 bases in between. This CDR3 is built from 14 residues. CDR3 sequence (DNA): TGCGCCAGCAGCTTTAAGCTGGGGGACACTGAAGCTTTCTTT. Its protein is CASSFKLGDTEAFF. The full variable domain, in which reference TRBV5-1 and TRBJ1-1 provide the parts outside the CDR3, is KAGVTQTPRYLIKTRGQQVTLSCSPISGHRSVSWYQQTPGQGLQFLFEYFSETQRNKGNFPGRFSGRQFSNSRSEMNVSTLELGDSALYLCASSFKLGDTEAFFGQGTRLTVV.